Listed below are T cell receptor beta chains from one sample, sequenced in a study of cytomegalovirus exposure and HLA in healthy donors. The table came from immunoSEQ multiplex PCR; TCRdb's copy has only in-frame clones and leaves some out. The sample contains around 70,000 clones, 62% of which appear only once. Sequenced input: PBMCs. These receptors were collected from a man aged 30-40 years in good health and CMV-seronegative. Each CDR3 is given with its conserved first and last residue.

v_gene,CDR3aa
TRBV6-6,CASSFPGTGSYEQYF
TRBV12-5,CASGVSSDTEAFF
TRBV7-6,CASAQGTNEKLFF
TRBV19,CASSGQSNQPQHF
TRBV5-4,CASSLRTTDYTLREKLFF
TRBV5-1,CASSLGRTDTQYF
TRBV19,CASSIPGSTGYTF
TRBV5-1,CASSEGNTIYF
TRBV29-1,CSVVRTSAYEQYF
TRBV6-6,CASSPLGGNQPQHF
TRBV14,CASSQGGGGAREQYF
TRBV5-1,CASSLSGQGYEQYF
TRBV4-1,CASSQGTSGYWGQYF
TRBV9,CASSAGTGDWSEQYF
TRBV13,CASSFDRTLNTEAFF
TRBV7-9,CASSQPGDRYNEQFF
TRBV30,CAWSTGGHSNQPQHF
TRBV28,CASGDSASTDTQYF
TRBV2,CASSSRLLSYNSPLHF
TRBV5-1,CASSLSSGGLNTEAFF
TRBV30,CAWSQGGYQPQHF
TRBV30,CAWSVGTGLSSYEQYF
TRBV6-4,CASSDSPGAYNEQFF
TRBV5-1,CASSPAATDTQYF
TRBV6-5,CASRVKETQYF
TRBV4-1,CASSQDRTGASNQPQHF
TRBV5-6,CASSLAQNTQYF
TRBV4-1,CSSSPSPLTGAEQYF
TRBV30,CAWSFSGRGHEQYF
TRBV6-6,CASSQYSSGYEQYF
TRBV29-1,CSVGTGSYEQYF
TRBV7-9,CASSLVTGGQEQYF
TRBV13,CASSLGQTGNTIYF
TRBV6-1,CASSESGVSRYLYF
TRBV7-9,CASSLASTGVNYGYTF
TRBV15,CATSRDGQGRGSPLHF
TRBV7-2,CASSIELGTGNQPQHF